Below are 13 T cell receptor beta chains sequenced from a single sample in a study of vaccination and CD4 T cells after COVID-19. Cultured CD4+ T cell DNA was sequenced using the Oncomine TCR Beta short-read assay. A single record per CDR3 protein comes from TCRdb applying MiXCR to the PCR reads. This table holds more than 11,000 distinct CDR3 sequences, approximately 52% found once. Their recognized antigens are unknown. Treatment meaning: approximately 11-day PBMC culture with coronavirus spike peptide pools or control peptides (ViraFEST assay). Specimen: CD4+ T cells from blood, cultured in vitro. All receptors derive from a human donor who had recovered from COVID-19.

The rearrangement links TRBV28 to TRBJ2-7; D ambiguous. The length of the CDR3 is 13 residues. CDR1 MDHEN and CDR2 SYDVKM come from the germline V gene. Trimming shortened V by 6 bases and J by 5 bases, and 14 bases separated the two germline ends. In DNA, the CDR3 is TGTGCCAGCAGGCCCGGAAATTTCAACGAGCAGTACTTC. Its translation: CASRPGNFNEQYF.

This clonotype was seen a handful of times. The gene calls are TRBV6-5 and TRBJ1-3, with TRBD1 matching over 7 bases. Trimming cost V 0 bases and J 2 bases; bases outside gene matches: 1. Germline assignment: CDR1 MNHEY and CDR2 SVGAGI. The CDR3 is made up of 15 amino acids. The DNA for the CDR3 is TGTGCCAGCAGTTACTCCGGGACAGCTGGAAACACCATATATTTT. Translation gives CASSYSGTAGNTIYF.

This rearrangement joins TRBV6-1 to TRBJ2-3, with D tentatively TRBD2 (5 bases). V lost 6 bases to trimming and J lost 0 bases, with 10 bases between them. The CDR3 length is 14 residues. CDR1 and CDR2 from the germline V gene are MNHNS and SASEGT. In DNA form, the CDR3 reads TGTGCCAGCAGGCCAGCGGCAAGCACAGATACGCAGTATTTT. Amino acids: CASRPAASTDTQYF.

The chain links TRBV15 to TRBJ2-7, with D possibly being TRBD1 (6 bases). Germline values: CDR1 LNHNV, CDR2 YYDKDF (reference sequence). Trimming left V 2 bases short and J 2 bases short, with 13 bases between. The CDR3 covers 15 residues. The CDR3 DNA is TGTGCCACCAGCAGATCCCGACAGGCAACCTACGAGCAGTACTTC. Protein sequence: CATSRSRQATYEQYF.

Comment on this clonotype: The germline gene is not matched at one end of the junction; a read error may be the cause. CDR3: CASSRAQGETPTTIYF. As DNA, the CDR3 is TGCGCCAGCAGCCGGGCACAGGGGGAAACCCCCACAACCATATATTTT. The chain employs TRBV5-4 and TRBJ1-3, with TRBD1 matching over 8 bases. Germline lookup yields CDR1 SGHNT and CDR2 YYREEE (reference sequence). The CDR3 loop spans 16 amino acids.

This rearrangement joins TRBV20-1 to TRBJ2-3, with TRBD2 matching over 7 bases. The CDR3 has 14 amino acids. Unmatched junction bases numbered 6, after V lost 3 bases and J lost 3 bases. Germline loops: CDR1 DFQATT, CDR2 SNEGSKA (reference sequence). The DNA of the CDR3 is TGCAGTGCTAGTCATGGCGGGAGTACAGATACGCAGTATTTT. This sequence encodes CSASHGGSTDTQYF.

By sample fraction, this clonotype is medium-sized. The chain combines TRBV6-1 with TRBJ2-7; D gene uncertain. This CDR3 has 12 residues. Trimming stripped 8 bases from V and 5 bases from J, with 13 bases between. Germline lookup yields CDR1 MNHNS and CDR2 SASEGT. In DNA, the CDR3 is TGTGCCAGCCGTGCGAGCGAGAACGAGCAGTACTTC. This encodes CASRASENEQYF.

The chain has TRBV7-8 and TRBJ1-2; TRBD1 matches 7 bases. V was pared by 1 base and J by 8 bases, with 10 bases of the junction left unmatched. This CDR3 comprises 15 residues. In germline, CDR1 is SGHVS, CDR2 FQNEAQ. CDR3 DNA: TGTGCCAGCAGCTTAGTTGCAGGGGGGAAACTCGGCTACACCTTC. It yields the protein CASSLVAGGKLGYTF.

The chain employs TRBV18 and TRBJ2-1, with D possibly TRBD2 on 5 matching bases. The V and J ends lost 6 bases and 8 bases respectively, with 11 bases between them. In germline, CDR1 is KGHSH, CDR2 LQKENI. The CDR3 consists of 12 residues. The CDR3 here is CASSLFGDEQFF. CDR3 coding DNA: TGTGCCAGCTCCCTATTCGGGGATGAGCAGTTCTTC.

This clonotype was found a few times. The rearrangement links TRBV7-2 to TRBJ2-2, with 8 positions matching TRBD2. Trimming cost V 0 bases and J 7 bases; bases outside gene matches: 10. Germline V gene data show CDR1 as SGHTA and CDR2 as FQGNSA. The CDR3 sequence is 17 residues long. CDR3 amino acids: CASSLARAGGRVGELFF. The CDR3 DNA is TGTGCCAGCAGCTTAGCGAGGGCGGGGGGCAGAGTCGGGGAGCTGTTTTTT.

The chain is built from TRBV21-1 and TRBJ2-2; no DNA check was done on the table's D call, TRBD1. TRBV21-1 is a pseudogene locus. This CDR3 has 16 residues. The CDR3 DNA reads as TGTGCCAGCAGCAAAGTTGGGGGTCAGAACACCGGGGAGCTGTTTTTT. This codes for CASSKVGGQNTGELFF.

This clonotype was seen a few times. J is TRBJ1-5 and V is TRBV11-2, with a weak D call TRBD1 (5 bases). The CDR3 spans 16 residues. V gave up 2 bases and J gave up 6 bases, with 17 bases separating them. Per the germline V gene, CDR1 is SGHAT and CDR2 is FQNNGV. The CDR3 bases are TGTGCCAGCAGCTTAATGGGACGGGGCGGGGGTCAGCCCCAGCATTTT. Residues: CASSLMGRGGGQPQHF.

The chain has TRBV14 and TRBJ2-3; 8 bases match TRBD2. V dropped 3 bases and J dropped 4; count of bases not matched to a gene: 21. Germline V gene lookup returns CDR1 SGHDN and CDR2 FVKESK. The CDR3 spans 20 residues. The CDR3 here is CASSHNGIRREERSPDTQYF. The CDR3 DNA reads TGTGCCAGCAGCCACAATGGGATTCGGCGGGAGGAGAGGTCCCCAGATACGCAGTATTTT.